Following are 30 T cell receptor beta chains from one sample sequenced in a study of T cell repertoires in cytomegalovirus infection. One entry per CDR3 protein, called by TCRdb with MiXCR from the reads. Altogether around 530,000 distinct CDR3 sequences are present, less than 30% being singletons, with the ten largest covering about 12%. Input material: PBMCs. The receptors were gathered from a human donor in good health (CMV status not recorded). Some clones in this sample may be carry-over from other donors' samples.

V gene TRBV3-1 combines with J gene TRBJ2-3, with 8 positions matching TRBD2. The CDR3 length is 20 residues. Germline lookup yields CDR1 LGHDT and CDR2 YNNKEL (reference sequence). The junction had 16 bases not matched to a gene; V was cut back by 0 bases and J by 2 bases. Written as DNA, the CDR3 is TGTGCCAGCAGCCAAGATCGATTGGCTAGCGGGCCCGCTGACACAGATACGCAGTATTTT. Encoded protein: CASSQDRLASGPADTDTQYF.

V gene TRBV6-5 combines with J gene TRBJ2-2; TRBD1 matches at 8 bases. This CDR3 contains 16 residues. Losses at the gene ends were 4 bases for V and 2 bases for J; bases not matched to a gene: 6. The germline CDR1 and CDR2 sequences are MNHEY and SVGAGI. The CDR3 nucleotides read TGTGCCAGCAGTTCCCTCGGGACAGGCAACACCGGGGAGCTGTTTTTT. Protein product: CASSSLGTGNTGELFF.

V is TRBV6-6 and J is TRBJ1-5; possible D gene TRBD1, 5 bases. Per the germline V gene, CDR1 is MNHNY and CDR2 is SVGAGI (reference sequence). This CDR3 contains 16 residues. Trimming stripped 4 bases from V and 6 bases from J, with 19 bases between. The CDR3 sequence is CASSFIPRTTFQPQHF. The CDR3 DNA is TGTGCCAGCAGTTTCATCCCCCGGACAACTTTTCAGCCCCAGCATTTT.

CDR3 sequence (DNA): TGTGCCAGCTCACCACTCCAAGGGGGCGGTAGGAGGTATGGCTACACCTTC. Its protein is CASSPLQGGGRRYGYTF. V and J are TRBV18 and TRBJ1-2, with 7 bases fitting TRBD1. Germline CDR1 and CDR2: KGHSH and LQKENI. Trimming at V came to 1 base and at J to 5 bases, leaving 13 bases not matched to a gene. The CDR3 consists of 17 residues.

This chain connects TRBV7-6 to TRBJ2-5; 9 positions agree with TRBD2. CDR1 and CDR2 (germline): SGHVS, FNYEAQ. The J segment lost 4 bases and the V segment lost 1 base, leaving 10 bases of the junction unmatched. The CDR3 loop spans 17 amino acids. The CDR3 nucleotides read TGTGCCAGCAGCTTAGAAAGGGTTGCGGGAGGGCTAGAGACCCAGTACTTC. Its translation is CASSLERVAGGLETQYF. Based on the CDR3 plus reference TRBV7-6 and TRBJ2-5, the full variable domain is GAGVSQSPRYKVTKRGQDVALRCDPISGHVSLYWYRQALGQGPEFLTYFNYEAQQDKSGLPNDRFSAERPEGSISTLTIQRTEQRDSAMYRCASSLERVAGGLETQYFGPGTRLLVL.

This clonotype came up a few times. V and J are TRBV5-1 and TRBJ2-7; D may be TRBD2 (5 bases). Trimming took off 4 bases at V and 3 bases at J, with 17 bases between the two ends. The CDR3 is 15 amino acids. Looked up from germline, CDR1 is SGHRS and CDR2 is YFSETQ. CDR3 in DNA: TGCGCCAGCAGCCCGGGTCCGGGGAGAGACTACGAGCAGTACTTC. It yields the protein CASSPGPGRDYEQYF.

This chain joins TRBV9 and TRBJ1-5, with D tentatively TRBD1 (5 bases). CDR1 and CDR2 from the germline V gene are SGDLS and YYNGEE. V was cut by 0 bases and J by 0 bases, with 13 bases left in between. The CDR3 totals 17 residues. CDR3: CASSVGHGDYSNQPQHF. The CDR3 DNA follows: TGTGCCAGCAGCGTAGGCCATGGGGACTATAGCAATCAGCCCCAGCATTTT.

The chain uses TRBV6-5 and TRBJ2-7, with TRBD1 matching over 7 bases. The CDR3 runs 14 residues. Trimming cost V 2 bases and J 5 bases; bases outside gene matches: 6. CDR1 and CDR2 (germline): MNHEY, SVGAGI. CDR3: CASSYVTGKHEQYF. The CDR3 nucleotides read TGTGCCAGCAGTTACGTGACAGGGAAACACGAGCAGTACTTC.

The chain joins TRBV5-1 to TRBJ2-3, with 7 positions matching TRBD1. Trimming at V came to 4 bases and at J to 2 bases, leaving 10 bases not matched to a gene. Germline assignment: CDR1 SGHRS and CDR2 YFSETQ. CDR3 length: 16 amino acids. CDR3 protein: CASSERGGASTDTQYF. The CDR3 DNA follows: TGCGCCAGCAGCGAACGAGGGGGCGCTTCCACAGATACGCAGTATTTT.

The CDR3 sequence is CASSPRLAASLGTQYF. The CDR3 DNA follows: TGTGCCAGCAGTCCTCGTCTAGCGGCCTCCTTGGGGACGCAGTATTTT. The chain uses TRBV12-3 or TRBV12-4 and TRBJ2-3; 7 positions agree with TRBD2. V lost 5 bases and J lost 9; bases outside the gene matches: 17. This CDR3 has 16 residues.

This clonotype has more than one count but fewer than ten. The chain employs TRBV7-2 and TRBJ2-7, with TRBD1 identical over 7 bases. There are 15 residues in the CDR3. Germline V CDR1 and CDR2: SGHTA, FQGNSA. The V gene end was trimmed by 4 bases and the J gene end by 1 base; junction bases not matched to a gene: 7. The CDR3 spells CASSSRQGPSYEQYF. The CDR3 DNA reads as TGTGCCAGCAGCTCGCGACAGGGACCTTCCTACGAGCAGTACTTC.

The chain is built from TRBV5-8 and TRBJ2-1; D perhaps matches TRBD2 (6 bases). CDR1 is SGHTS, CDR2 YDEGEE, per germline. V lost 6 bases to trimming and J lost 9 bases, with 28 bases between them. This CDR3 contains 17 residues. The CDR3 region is CASTAKAEKLRGGEQFF. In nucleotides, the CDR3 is TGTGCCAGCACTGCTAAGGCAGAAAAGCTTAGGGGAGGTGAGCAGTTCTTC.

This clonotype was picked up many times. The CDR3 loop reads CASSGTGGIYEQYF. The CDR3 nucleotides read TGTGCCAGCAGCGGGACAGGGGGAATCTACGAGCAGTACTTC. The chain links TRBV11-1 to TRBJ2-7, with 11 bases lining up with TRBD1. CDR1 and CDR2 (germline): SGHAT, FQDESV (reference sequence). V shed 5 bases and J 3 bases; nucleotides not matched to a gene: 3. CDR3 length: 14 amino acids.

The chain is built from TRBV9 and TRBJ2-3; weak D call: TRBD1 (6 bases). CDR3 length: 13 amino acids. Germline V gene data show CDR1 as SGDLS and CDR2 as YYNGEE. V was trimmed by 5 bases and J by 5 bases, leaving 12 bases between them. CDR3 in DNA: TGTGCCAGCAGGAGGGGGTTAATAGATACGCAGTATTTT. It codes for CASRRGLIDTQYF.

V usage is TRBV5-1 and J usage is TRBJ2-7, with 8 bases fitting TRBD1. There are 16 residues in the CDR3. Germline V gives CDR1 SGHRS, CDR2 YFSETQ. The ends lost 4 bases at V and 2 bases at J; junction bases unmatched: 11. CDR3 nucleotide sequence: TGCGCCAGCAGCCTAAAGGGACAGGCCAACCCCTACGAGCAGTACTTC. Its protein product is CASSLKGQANPYEQYF.

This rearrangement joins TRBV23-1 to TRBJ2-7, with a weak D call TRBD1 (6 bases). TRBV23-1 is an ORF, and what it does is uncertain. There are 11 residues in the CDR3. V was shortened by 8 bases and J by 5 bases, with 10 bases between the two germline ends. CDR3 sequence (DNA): TGCGCCAGCGGAACAGGGAACGAGCAGTACGTC. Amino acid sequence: CASGTGNEQYV.

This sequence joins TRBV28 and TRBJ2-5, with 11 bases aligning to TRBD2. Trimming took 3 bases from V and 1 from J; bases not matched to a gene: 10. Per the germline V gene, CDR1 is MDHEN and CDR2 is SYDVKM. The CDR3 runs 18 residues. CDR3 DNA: TGTGCCAGCAGTTTTCCACTAGCGGGAGATGAGGGCCAAGAGACCCAGTACTTC. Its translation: CASSFPLAGDEGQETQYF.

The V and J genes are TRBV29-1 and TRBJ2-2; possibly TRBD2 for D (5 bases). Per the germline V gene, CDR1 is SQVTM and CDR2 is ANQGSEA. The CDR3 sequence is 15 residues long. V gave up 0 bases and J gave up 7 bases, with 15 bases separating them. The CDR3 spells CSVEDMRGLYGELFF. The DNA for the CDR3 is TGCAGCGTTGAAGATATGAGAGGGCTATACGGGGAGCTGTTTTTT.

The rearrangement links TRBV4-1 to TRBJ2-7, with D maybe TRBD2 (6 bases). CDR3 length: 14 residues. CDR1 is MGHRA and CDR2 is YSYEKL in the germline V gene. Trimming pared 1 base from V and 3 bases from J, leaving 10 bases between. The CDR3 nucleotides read TGCGCCAGCAGCCAAGGAGGGAGGCACTACGAGCAGTACTTC. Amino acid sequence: CASSQGGRHYEQYF.

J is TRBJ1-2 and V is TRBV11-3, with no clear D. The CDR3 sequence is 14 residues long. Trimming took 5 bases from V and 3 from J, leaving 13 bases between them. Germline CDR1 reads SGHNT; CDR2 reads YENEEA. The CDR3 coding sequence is TGTGCCAGCAGCCCGCGCTCGAGTGACTATGGCTACACCTTC. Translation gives CASSPRSSDYGYTF.

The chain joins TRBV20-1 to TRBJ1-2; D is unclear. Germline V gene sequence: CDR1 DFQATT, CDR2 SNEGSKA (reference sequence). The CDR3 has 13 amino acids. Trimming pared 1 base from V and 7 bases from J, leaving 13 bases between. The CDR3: CSARGRTVGGYTF. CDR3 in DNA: TGCAGTGCTAGAGGTCGGACGGTTGGTGGCTACACCTTC.

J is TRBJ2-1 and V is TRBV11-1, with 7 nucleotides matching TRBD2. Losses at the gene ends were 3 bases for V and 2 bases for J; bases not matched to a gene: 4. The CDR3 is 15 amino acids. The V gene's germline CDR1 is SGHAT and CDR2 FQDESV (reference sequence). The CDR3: CASSLVGGAYNEQFF. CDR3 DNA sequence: TGTGCCAGCAGCTTGGTGGGAGGGGCCTACAATGAGCAGTTCTTC.

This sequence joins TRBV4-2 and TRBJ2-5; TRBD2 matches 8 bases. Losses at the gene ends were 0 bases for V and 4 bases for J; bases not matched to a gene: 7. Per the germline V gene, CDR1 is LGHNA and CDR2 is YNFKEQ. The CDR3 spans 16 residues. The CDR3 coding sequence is TGTGCCAGCAGCCAAGAATGGAGCGGGAGTGGAGAGACCCAGTACTTC. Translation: CASSQEWSGSGETQYF.

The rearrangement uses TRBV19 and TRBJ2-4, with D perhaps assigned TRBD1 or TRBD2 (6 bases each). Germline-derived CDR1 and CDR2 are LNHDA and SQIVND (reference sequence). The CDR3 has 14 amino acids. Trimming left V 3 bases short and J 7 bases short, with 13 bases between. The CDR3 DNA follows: TGTGCCAGTAGTATTTTGGGGGGCCCGAACATTCAGTACTTC. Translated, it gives CASSILGGPNIQYF.

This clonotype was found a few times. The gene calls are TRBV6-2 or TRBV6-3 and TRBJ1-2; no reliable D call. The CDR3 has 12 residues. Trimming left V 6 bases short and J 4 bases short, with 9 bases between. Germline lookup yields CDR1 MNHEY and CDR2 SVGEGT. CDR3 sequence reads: CASRFRSYGYTF. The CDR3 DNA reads TGTGCCAGCAGGTTCAGGAGCTATGGCTACACCTTC.

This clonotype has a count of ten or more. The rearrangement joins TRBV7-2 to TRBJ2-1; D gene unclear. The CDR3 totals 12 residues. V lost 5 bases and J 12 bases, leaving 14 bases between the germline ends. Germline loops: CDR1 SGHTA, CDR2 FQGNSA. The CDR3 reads CASSPYSLRQFF. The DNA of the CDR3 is TGTGCCAGCAGCCCCTATAGTTTGAGGCAGTTCTTC.

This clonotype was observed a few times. The CDR3 reads CASRSRLAGSNYEQYF. In DNA form, the CDR3 reads TGTGCCAGCAGGTCAAGACTAGCGGGATCGAACTACGAGCAGTACTTC. The chain combines TRBV2 with TRBJ2-7; 11 nucleotides line up with TRBD2. V dropped 6 bases and J dropped 3; count of bases not matched to a gene: 10. This CDR3 contains 16 residues. CDR1 is SNHLY, CDR2 FYNNEI, per germline.

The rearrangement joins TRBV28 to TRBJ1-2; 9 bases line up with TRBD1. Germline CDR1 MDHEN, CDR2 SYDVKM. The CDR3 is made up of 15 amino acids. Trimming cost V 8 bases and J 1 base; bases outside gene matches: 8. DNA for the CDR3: TGTGCCAGCCGTCAACCGGGACAGGGTAACTATGGCTACACCTTC. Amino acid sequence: CASRQPGQGNYGYTF.

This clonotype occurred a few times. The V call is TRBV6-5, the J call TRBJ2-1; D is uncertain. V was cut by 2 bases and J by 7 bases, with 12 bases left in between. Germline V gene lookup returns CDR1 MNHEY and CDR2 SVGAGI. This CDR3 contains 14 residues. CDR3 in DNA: TGTGCCAGCAGTTACCCCCCACAGCCAAATGAGCAGTTCTTC. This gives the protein CASSYPPQPNEQFF.

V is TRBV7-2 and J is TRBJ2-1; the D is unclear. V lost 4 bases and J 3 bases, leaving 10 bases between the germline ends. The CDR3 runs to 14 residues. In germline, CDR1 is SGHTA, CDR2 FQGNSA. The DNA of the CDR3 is TGTGCCAGCAGCTCACCGGGTTTCTACAATGAGCAGTTCTTC. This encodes CASSSPGFYNEQFF.